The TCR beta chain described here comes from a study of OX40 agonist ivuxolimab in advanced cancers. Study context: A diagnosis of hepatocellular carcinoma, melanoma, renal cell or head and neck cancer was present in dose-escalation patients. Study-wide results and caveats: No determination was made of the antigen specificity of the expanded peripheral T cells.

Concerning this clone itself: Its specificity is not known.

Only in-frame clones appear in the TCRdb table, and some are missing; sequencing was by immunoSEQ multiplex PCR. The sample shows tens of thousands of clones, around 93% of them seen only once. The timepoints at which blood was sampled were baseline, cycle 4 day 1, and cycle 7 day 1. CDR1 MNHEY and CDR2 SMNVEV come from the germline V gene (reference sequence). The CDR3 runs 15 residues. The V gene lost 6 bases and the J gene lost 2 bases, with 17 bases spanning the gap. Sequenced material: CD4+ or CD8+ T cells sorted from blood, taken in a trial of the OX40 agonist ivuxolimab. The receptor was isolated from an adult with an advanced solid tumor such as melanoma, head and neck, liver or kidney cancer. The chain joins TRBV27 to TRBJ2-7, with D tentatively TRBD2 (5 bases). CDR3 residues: CASSLGETKTYEQYF. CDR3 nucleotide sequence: TGTGCCAGCAGCTTAGGAGAGACTAAAACCTACGAGCAGTACTTC.